One and the same sample provided the 5 T cell receptor beta chains below, sequenced in a study of technical replicates of blood from four donors. Profiled with immunoSEQ multiplex PCR; TCRdb holds only in-frame clones, not every one. The sample carries about 75,000 clones, about nine tenths recorded once. The sequenced sample consisted of T cells isolated from PBMCs. The receptors here all came from a human donor in good health. Some clones in this sample may be carry-over from other donors' samples.

This chain connects TRBV5-1 to TRBJ2-3; D unresolved. Germline loops: CDR1 SGHRS, CDR2 YFSETQ. V lost 2 bases and J 2 bases, leaving 9 bases between the germline ends. This CDR3 spans 14 amino acids. CDR3 in amino acids: CASSFSADTDTQYF. In DNA, the CDR3 is TGCGCCAGCAGCTTTTCTGCGGACACAGATACGCAGTATTTT.

The J gene is TRBJ1-6, the V gene TRBV19; 7 nucleotides align to TRBD1. Losses at the gene ends were 5 bases for V and 7 bases for J; bases not matched to a gene: 14. This CDR3 spans 17 amino acids. Germline CDR1 is LNHDA and CDR2 is SQIVND (reference sequence). The CDR3 here is CASSFFPRDSLNSPLHF. CDR3 bases: TGTGCCAGTAGTTTTTTCCCCCGGGACAGCCTGAATTCACCCCTCCACTTT.

This chain joins TRBV19 and TRBJ2-2, with D maybe TRBD1 (5 bases). CDR3 size: 14 residues. Germline V gene sequence: CDR1 LNHDA, CDR2 SQIVND (reference sequence). V gave up 2 bases and J gave up 8 bases, with 12 bases separating them. CDR3 in amino acids: CASSIILGQGELFF. The CDR3 DNA reads TGTGCCAGTAGTATAATCCTGGGGCAAGGGGAGCTGTTTTTT. The full variable domain, with the rest looked up from reference TRBV19 and TRBJ2-2, is DGGITQSPKYLFRKEGQNVTLSCEQNLNHDAMYWYRQDPGQGLRLIYYSQIVNDFQKGDIAEGYSVSREKKESFPLTVTSAQKNPTAFYLCASSIILGQGELFFGEGSRLTVL.

The chain is built from TRBV19 and TRBJ2-1; 14 bases align to TRBD2. Unmatched junction bases numbered 7, after V lost 6 bases and J lost 3 bases. CDR1 and CDR2 from the germline V gene are LNHDA and SQIVND (reference sequence). The CDR3 is 17 residues long. The CDR3 reads CASRTSGRAADYNEQFF. The CDR3 DNA sequence: TGTGCCAGTAGGACTAGCGGGAGGGCGGCGGACTACAATGAGCAGTTCTTC.

This chain connects TRBV6-1 to TRBJ2-1; 9 positions match TRBD1. This CDR3 has 13 amino acids. Looked up from germline, CDR1 is MNHNS and CDR2 is SASEGT. The V and J ends lost 11 bases and 2 bases, in that order; junction bases with no gene match: 4. The CDR3 DNA reads TGTGCCGCTAACAGGGGGCCCTACAATGAGCAGTTCTTC. Translating it yields CAANRGPYNEQFF.